These 11 T cell receptor beta chains were sequenced from one sample in a study of T cells after somatic rescue of genetic block. Assay: immunoSEQ multiplex PCR; the TCRdb copy retains only in-frame clones and omits some. Here the sample spans approximately 100,000 clones, 80% to 90% being singletons. Source material: peripheral blood mononuclear cells (PBMCs). These receptors came from a woman under 30.

This chain joins TRBV7-2 and TRBJ1-1; D unresolved. Trimming removed 1 base at V and 4 bases at J, with 4 bases between. This CDR3 has 12 residues. Looked up from germline, CDR1 is SGHTA and CDR2 is FQGNSA. This chain's CDR3 is CASSLGVTEAFF. The CDR3 DNA follows: TGTGCCAGCAGCTTAGGGGTCACTGAAGCTTTCTTT.

The CDR3: CASSTGSSNNSPLHF. The CDR3, as DNA: TGCGCCAGCAGCACAGGTTCAAGCAATAATTCACCCCTCCACTTT. The V call is TRBV5-1, the J call TRBJ1-6; perhaps TRBD1 as D (5 bases). The germline V gene has CDR1 SGHRS and CDR2 YFSETQ. The CDR3 runs 15 residues. Trimming removed 4 bases from V and 5 bases from J, with 13 bases in between.

The V gene is TRBV7-3, the J gene TRBJ2-1; D gene unclear. Germline V gene lookup returns CDR1 SGHTA and CDR2 FQGTGA. Trimming removed 3 bases at V and 10 bases at J, with 10 bases between. The CDR3 is made up of 12 amino acids. CDR3 residues: CASSLAGREQFF. The CDR3 nucleotides read TGTGCCAGCAGCTTGGCCGGTAGGGAGCAGTTCTTC.

The chain combines TRBV25-1 with TRBJ1-5; possibly TRBD1 for D (5 bases). V was clipped by 4 bases and J by 4 bases, with 14 bases between them. CDR3 length: 15 amino acids. Germline CDR1 is MGHDK and CDR2 is SYGVNS. CDR3 DNA: TGTGCCAGCAGTGTCGGGTGGGGCAGTAATCAGCCCCAGCATTTT. Amino acids: CASSVGWGSNQPQHF.

This sequence joins TRBV13 and TRBJ2-5; the match to TRBD2 covers 11 bases. The junction had 1 base not matched to a gene; V was cut back by 5 bases and J by 2 bases. This CDR3 is built from 14 residues. Germline CDR1 PRHDT, CDR2 FYEKMQ (reference sequence). CDR3 sequence (DNA): TGTGCCAGCAGCATAGCGGGAGGGCAAGAGACCCAGTACTTC. Residues: CASSIAGGQETQYF.

The V and J genes are TRBV19 and TRBJ2-7; TRBD1 aligns across 7 bases. V was clipped by 6 bases and J by 2 bases; unmatched bases: 7. CDR1 is LNHDA, CDR2 SQIVND, per germline (reference sequence). The CDR3 sequence is 14 residues long. The CDR3 is CASSPQGVPYEQYF. The DNA for the CDR3 is TGTGCCAGTAGCCCTCAGGGGGTGCCCTACGAGCAGTACTTC.

The chain combines TRBV6-6 with TRBJ2-1, with D possibly TRBD1 on 5 matching bases. Trimming removed 7 bases from V and 2 bases from J, with 18 bases in between. The CDR3 spans 16 residues. CDR1 MNHNY and CDR2 SVGAGI come from the germline V gene (reference sequence). The CDR3 sequence: CASTEHQGYPYNEQFF. DNA for the CDR3: TGTGCCAGCACCGAACACCAGGGATACCCCTACAATGAGCAGTTCTTC.

This clone was detected once. The rearrangement uses TRBV15 and TRBJ1-3, with D hard to call. V lost 0 bases and J 3 bases, leaving 12 bases between the germline ends. The CDR3 runs to 16 residues. In germline, CDR1 is LNHNV, CDR2 YYDKDF (reference sequence). Here the CDR3 reads CATSRDRARGGNTIYF. CDR3 in DNA: TGTGCCACCAGCAGAGACCGGGCCCGAGGTGGAAACACCATATATTTT. Complete variable domain (other parts from reference TRBV15 and TRBJ1-3): DAMVIQNPRYQVTQFGKPVTLSCSQTLNHNVMYWYQQKSSQAPKLLFHYYDKDFNNEADTPDNFQSRRPNTSFCFLDIRSPGLGDTAMYLCATSRDRARGGNTIYFGEGSWLTVV.

This sequence joins TRBV27 and TRBJ2-3; possible D gene TRBD1, 6 bases. The CDR3 consists of 14 residues. The V gene's germline CDR1 is MNHEY and CDR2 SMNVEV (reference sequence). V was pared by 4 bases and J by 2 bases, with 10 bases between. The CDR3 is CASSSDRPTDTQYF. The CDR3 coding sequence is TGTGCCAGCAGTTCGGACAGACCCACAGATACGCAGTATTTT.

The chain uses TRBV5-1 and TRBJ2-2; D not certain. The CDR3 spans 15 residues. Trimming removed 0 bases at V and 1 base at J, with 7 bases between. The germline V gene has CDR1 SGHRS and CDR2 YFSETQ. CDR3 DNA sequence: TGCGCCAGCAGCTTGGCTGTCGGGAACACCGGGGAGCTGTTTTTT. Translated, it gives CASSLAVGNTGELFF.

The chain couples TRBV9 to TRBJ1-1, with unresolved D. V dropped 0 bases and J dropped 4 bases, with 7 bases sitting between them. The CDR3 extends over 13 amino acids. CDR1 and CDR2 (germline): SGDLS, YYNGEE. CDR3 sequence: CASSVGRGTEAFF. The CDR3, as DNA: TGTGCCAGCAGCGTAGGGCGGGGCACTGAAGCTTTCTTT.